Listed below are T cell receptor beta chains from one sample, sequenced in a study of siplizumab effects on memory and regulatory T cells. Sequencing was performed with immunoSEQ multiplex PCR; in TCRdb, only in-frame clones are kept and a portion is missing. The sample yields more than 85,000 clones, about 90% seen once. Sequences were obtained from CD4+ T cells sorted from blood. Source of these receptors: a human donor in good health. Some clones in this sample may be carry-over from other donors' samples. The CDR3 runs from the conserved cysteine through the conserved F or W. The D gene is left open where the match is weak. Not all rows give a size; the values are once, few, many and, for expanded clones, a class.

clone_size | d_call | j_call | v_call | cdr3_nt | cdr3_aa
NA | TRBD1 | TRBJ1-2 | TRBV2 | TGTGCCAGCAGGACACTGGACAGGGACGAAAGGGACGGCTACACCTTC | CASRTLDRDERDGYTF
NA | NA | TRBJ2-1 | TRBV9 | TGTGCCAGCAGCGTAGTGGGTATCGACAATGAGCAGTTCTTC | CASSVVGIDNEQFF
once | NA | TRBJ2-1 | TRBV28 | TGTGCCAGCAGTTCGACATTCCTGGGACTCGATGAGCAGTTCTTC | CASSSTFLGLDEQFF
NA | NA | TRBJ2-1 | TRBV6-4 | TGTGCCAGCAGTGACACTAGTTCAGGCTACAATGAGCAGTTCTTC | CASSDTSSGYNEQFF
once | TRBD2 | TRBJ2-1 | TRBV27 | TGTGCCAGCAAGATACTAGCGGAGCAGTTCTTC | CASKILAEQFF
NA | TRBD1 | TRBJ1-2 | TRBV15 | TGTGCCACCAGCCCACAGGGGACCGGCTACACCTTC | CATSPQGTGYTF
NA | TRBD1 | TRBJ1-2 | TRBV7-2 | TGTGCCAGCAGCCGAATGCCGACAGGGGACCTTAGGTATGGCTACACCTTC | CASSRMPTGDLRYGYTF
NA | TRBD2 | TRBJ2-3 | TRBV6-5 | TGTGCCAGCAGTTCGACTAGCGGTACGCAGTATTTT | CASSSTSGTQYF
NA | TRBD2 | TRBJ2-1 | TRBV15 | TGTGCCACCAGCAGAGGAACGGGAGGGGGCTACAATGAGCAGTTCTTC | CATSRGTGGGYNEQFF
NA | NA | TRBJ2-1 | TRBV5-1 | TGCGCCAGCAGCTTGGAAGGGCAGGGAGGCTACAATGAGCAGTTCTTC | CASSLEGQGGYNEQFF
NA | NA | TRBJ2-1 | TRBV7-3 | TGTGCCAGCAGCTTTGGGGAGAGCTACAATGAGCAGTTCTTC | CASSFGESYNEQFF
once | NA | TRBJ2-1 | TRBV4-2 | TGTGCCAGCAGCCCCCTTGGGGGAGTAAATGAGCAGTTCTTC | CASSPLGGVNEQFF
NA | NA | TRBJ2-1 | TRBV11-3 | TGTGCCAGCAGCCCCGAAGGCGATGAGCAGTTCTTC | CASSPEGDEQFF
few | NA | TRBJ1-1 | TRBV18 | TGTGCCAGCTCACCCCGCAACACTGAAGCTTTCTTT | CASSPRNTEAFF
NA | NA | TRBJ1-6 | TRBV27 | TGTGCCAGTCAACCCAAACCCGGGATCTTGGGTTCACCCCTCCACTTT | CASQPKPGILGSPLHF